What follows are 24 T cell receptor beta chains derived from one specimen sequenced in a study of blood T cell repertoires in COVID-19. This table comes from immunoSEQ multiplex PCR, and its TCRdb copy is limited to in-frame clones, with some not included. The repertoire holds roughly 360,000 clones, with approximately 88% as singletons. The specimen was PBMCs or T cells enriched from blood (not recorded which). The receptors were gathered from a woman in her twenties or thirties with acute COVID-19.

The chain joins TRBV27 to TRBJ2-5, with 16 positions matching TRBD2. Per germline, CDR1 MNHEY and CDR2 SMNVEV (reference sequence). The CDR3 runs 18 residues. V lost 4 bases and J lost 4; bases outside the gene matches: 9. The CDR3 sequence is CASSYLGTSGGAGETQYF. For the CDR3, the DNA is TGTGCCAGCAGTTACCTAGGGACTAGCGGGGGGGCCGGAGAGACCCAGTACTTC.

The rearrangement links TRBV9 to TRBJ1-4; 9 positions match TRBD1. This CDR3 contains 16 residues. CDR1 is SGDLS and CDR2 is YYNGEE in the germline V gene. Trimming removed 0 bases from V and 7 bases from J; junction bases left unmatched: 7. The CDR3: CASSVDQTGGSEKLFF. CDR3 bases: TGTGCCAGCAGCGTAGATCAGACAGGGGGAAGTGAAAAACTGTTTTTT.

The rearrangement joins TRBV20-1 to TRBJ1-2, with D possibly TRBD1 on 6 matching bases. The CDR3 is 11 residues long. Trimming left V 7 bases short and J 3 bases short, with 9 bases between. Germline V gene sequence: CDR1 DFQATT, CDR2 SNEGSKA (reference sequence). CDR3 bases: TGCAGTGTGTCAGGGGACTATGGCTACACCTTC. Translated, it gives CSVSGDYGYTF.

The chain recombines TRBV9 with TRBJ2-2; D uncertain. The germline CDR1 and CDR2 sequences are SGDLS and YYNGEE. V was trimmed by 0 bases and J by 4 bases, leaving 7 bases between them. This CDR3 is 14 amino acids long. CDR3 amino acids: CASSVVTGTGELFF. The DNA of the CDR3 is TGTGCCAGCAGCGTAGTTACTGGCACCGGGGAGCTGTTTTTT.

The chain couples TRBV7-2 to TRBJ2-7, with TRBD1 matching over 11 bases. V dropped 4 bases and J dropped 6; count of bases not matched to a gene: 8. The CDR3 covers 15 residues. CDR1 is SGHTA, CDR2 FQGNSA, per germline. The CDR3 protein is CASSSGTGGFGEQYF. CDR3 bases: TGTGCCAGCAGCTCCGGGACAGGGGGTTTTGGCGAGCAGTACTTC.

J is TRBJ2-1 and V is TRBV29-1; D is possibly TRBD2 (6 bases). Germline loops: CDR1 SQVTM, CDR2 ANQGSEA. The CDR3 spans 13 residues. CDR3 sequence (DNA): TGCACCGGGAGTGGGAGCTCCTACAATGAGCAGTTCTTC. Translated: CTGSGSSYNEQFF.

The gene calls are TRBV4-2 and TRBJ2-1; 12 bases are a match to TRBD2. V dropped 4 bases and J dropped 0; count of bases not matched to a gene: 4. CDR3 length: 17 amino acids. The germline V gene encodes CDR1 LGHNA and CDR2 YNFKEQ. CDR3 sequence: CASSPWTSGNSYNEQFF. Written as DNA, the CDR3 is TGTGCCAGCAGCCCCTGGACTAGCGGGAACTCCTACAATGAGCAGTTCTTC.

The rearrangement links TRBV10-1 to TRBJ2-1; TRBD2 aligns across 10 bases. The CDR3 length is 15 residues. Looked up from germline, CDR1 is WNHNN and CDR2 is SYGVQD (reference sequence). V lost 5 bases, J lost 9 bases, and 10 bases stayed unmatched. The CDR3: CASSRTGTSVGEQFF. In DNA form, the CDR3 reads TGCGCCAGCAGTAGGACCGGGACTAGCGTCGGTGAGCAGTTCTTC.

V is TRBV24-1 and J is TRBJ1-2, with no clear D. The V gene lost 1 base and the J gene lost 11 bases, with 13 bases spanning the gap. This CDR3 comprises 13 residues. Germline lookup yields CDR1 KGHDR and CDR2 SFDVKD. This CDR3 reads CATSDLVGRQYTF. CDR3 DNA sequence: TGTGCCACCAGTGATTTAGTAGGCAGACAATACACCTTC.

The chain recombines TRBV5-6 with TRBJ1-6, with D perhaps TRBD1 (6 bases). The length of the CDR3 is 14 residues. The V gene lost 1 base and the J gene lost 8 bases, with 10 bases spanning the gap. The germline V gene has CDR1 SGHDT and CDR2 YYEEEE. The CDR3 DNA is TGTGCCAGCAGCTTGACAGGGAGGGATTCACCCCTCCACTTT. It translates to CASSLTGRDSPLHF.

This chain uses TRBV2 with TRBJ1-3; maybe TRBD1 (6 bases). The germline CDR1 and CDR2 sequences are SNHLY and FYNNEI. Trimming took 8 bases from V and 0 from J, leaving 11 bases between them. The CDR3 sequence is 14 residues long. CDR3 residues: CASGTGPSGNTIYF. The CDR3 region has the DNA TGTGCCAGCGGAACAGGGCCCTCTGGAAACACCATATATTTT.

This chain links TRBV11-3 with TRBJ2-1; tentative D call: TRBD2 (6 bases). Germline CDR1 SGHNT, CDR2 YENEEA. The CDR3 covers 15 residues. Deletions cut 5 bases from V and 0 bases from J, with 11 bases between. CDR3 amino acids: CASSAGWISYNEQFF. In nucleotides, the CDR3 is TGTGCCAGCAGCGCGGGGTGGATCTCCTACAATGAGCAGTTCTTC.

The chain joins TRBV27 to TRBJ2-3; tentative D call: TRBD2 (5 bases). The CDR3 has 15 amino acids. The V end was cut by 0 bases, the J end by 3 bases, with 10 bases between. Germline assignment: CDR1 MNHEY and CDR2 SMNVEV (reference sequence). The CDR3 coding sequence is TGTGCCAGCAGTTTATCACTAGTGTTTACAGATACGCAGTATTTT. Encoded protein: CASSLSLVFTDTQYF.

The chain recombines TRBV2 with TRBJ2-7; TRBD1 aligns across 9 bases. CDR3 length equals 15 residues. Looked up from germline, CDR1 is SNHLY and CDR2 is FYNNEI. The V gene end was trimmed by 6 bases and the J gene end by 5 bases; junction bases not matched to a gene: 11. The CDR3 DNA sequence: TGTGCCAGCAGAAGTACGGACAGGGGTTTGCACGAGCAGTACTTC. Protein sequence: CASRSTDRGLHEQYF.

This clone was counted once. The CDR3, as DNA: TGTGCCAGCTCATCCCGGGGTAGCGGGGGGGCCAACTACAATGAGCAGTTCTTC. It encodes CASSSRGSGGANYNEQFF. The chain recombines TRBV18 with TRBJ2-1, with TRBD2 identical over 11 bases. The V and J ends lost 5 bases and 3 bases, in that order; junction bases with no gene match: 12. This CDR3 is 18 amino acids long. Germline CDR1 is KGHSH and CDR2 is LQKENI.

The CDR3 DNA sequence: TGCGCCAGCACCCGTGATGGGCCGGGGGATCAGCCCCAGCATTTT. This translates into CASTRDGPGDQPQHF. The chain combines TRBV4-1 with TRBJ1-5; D might be TRBD1 (5 bases). CDR3 length: 15 residues. Germline V lookup: CDR1 MGHRA, CDR2 YSYEKL. The V and J ends lost 7 bases and 5 bases respectively, with 18 bases between them.

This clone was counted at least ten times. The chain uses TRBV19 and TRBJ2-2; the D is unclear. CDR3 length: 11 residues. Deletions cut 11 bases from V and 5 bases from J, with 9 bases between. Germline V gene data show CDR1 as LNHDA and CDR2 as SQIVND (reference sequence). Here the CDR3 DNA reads TGTGCCGCAGGTAGTACCGGGGAGCTGTTTTTT. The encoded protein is CAAGSTGELFF.

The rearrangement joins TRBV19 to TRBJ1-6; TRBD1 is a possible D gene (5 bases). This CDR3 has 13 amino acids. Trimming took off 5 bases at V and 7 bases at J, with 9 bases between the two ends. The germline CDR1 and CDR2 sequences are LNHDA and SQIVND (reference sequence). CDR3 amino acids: CASSVDTNSPLHF. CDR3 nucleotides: TGTGCCAGTAGTGTGGACACGAATTCACCCCTCCACTTT.

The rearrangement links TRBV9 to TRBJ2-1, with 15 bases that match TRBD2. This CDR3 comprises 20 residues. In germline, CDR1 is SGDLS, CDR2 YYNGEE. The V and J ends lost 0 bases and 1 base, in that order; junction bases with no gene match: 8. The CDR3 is CASSVASRTSGGVSYNEQFF. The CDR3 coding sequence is TGTGCCAGCAGCGTAGCCTCTAGGACTAGCGGGGGGGTGTCCTACAATGAGCAGTTCTTC.

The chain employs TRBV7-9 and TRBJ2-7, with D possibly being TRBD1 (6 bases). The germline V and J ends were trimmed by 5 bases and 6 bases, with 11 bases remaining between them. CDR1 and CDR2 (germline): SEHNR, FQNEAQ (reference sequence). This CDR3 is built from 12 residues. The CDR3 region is CASSPTGFEQYF. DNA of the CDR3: TGTGCCAGCAGCCCCACAGGGTTCGAGCAGTACTTC.

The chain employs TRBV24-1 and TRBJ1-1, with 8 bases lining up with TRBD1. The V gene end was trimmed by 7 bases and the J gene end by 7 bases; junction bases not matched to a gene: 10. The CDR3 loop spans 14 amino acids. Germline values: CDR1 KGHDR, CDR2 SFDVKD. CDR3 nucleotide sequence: TGTGCCACCAGAAGGGCTACAGGACAGGGTGAAGCTTTCTTT. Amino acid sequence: CATRRATGQGEAFF.

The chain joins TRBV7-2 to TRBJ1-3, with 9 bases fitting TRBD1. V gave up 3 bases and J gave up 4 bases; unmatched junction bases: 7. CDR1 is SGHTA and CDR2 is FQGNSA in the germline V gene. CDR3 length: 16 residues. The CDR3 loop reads CASSLGTGLGGNTIYF. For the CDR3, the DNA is TGTGCCAGCAGCTTGGGGACAGGGTTGGGCGGAAACACCATATATTTT.

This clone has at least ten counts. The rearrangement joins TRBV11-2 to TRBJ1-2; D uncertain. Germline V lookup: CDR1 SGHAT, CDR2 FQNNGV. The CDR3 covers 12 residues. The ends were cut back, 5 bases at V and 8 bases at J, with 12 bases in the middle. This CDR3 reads CASSTDWRGYTF. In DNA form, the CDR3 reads TGTGCCAGCAGCACCGACTGGAGGGGCTACACCTTC. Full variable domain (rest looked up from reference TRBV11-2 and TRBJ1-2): EAGVAQSPRYKIIEKRQSVAFWCNPISGHATLYWYQQILGQGPKLLIQFQNNGVVDDSQLPKDRFSAERLKGVDSTLKIQPAKLEDSAVYLCASSTDWRGYTFGSGTRLTVV.

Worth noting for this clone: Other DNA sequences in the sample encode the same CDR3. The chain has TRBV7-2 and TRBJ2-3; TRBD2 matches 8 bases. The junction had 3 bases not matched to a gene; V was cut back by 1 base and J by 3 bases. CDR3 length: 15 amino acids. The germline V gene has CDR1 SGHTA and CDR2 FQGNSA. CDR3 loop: CASSLGGGGTDTQYF. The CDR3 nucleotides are TGTGCCAGCAGCTTAGGGGGCGGGGGGACAGATACGCAGTATTTT.